This T cell receptor beta chain comes out of a study of cytomegalovirus exposure and HLA in healthy donors. The PCR used 60 Vbeta and 13 Jbeta primers. Sequenced by immunoSEQ multiplex PCR; TCRdb stores in-frame clones only, minus some. The sample consists of nearly 300,000 clones, roughly 89% of them appearing once. Study-level results: It was confirmed in vitro that three of the CMV-associated chains were specific for CMV antigens. Most CMV-associated TCR beta chains were later found to appear HLA-restricted. Some V segments could not be told apart, so they were left out, TRBV6-2 and TRBV6-3 among them. Based on reports, TCR beta sequences accurately predicted HLA-A and HLA-B alleles for most subjects.

As to this clone: Its matching antigen is unknown.

Germline V gives CDR1 KGHSH, CDR2 LQKENI. This CDR3 spans 16 amino acids. V lost 6 bases and J lost 5, with 17 bases in between. Sequencing was performed on PBMCs. This clonotype originated in a man aged 35 to 55 in good health and CMV-seropositive. The V call is TRBV18, the J call TRBJ1-6; D remains ambiguous. Written as DNA, the CDR3 is TGTGCCAGCTCGCGGGGAAGTCTTGCCAATAATTCACCCCTCCACTTT. This translates into CASSRGSLANNSPLHF.